The 31 T cell receptor beta chains in this list originate from one sample, sequenced in a study of blood T cell repertoires in COVID-19. The protocol was immunoSEQ multiplex PCR, while the TCRdb copy is restricted to in-frame clones and leaves out a portion. The data contain roughly 66,000 clones, roughly 80% of them singletons. The sample taken for sequencing was peripheral blood. These receptors were obtained from an older woman with acute or convalescent COVID-19.

CDR3 bases: TGTGCCAGCAGCCCTTTATGGAGGGGCTATGGCTACACCTTC. Protein sequence: CASSPLWRGYGYTF. The V gene is TRBV7-8, the J gene TRBJ1-2, with D possibly being TRBD1 (5 bases). Trimming removed 5 bases at V and 4 bases at J, with 14 bases between. CDR3 size: 14 residues. The germline V gene encodes CDR1 SGHVS and CDR2 FQNEAQ. Based on the CDR3 plus reference TRBV7-8 and TRBJ1-2, the full variable domain is GAGVSQSPRYKVAKRGQDVALRCDPISGHVSLFWYQQALGQGPEFLTYFQNEAQLDKSGLPSDRFFAERPEGSVSTLKIQRTQQEDSAVYLCASSPLWRGYGYTFGSGTRLTVV.

This clone occurred once. The chain employs TRBV13 and TRBJ2-1; TRBD2 matches at 11 bases. The CDR3 covers 16 residues. V lost 1 base, J lost 7 bases, and 6 bases stayed unmatched. Germline values: CDR1 PRHDT, CDR2 FYEKMQ (reference sequence). The CDR3 DNA reads as TGTGCCAGCAGCTTAGAAGGGACTAGCGGTAGAAATGAGCAGTTCTTC. Translation: CASSLEGTSGRNEQFF.

In DNA form, the CDR3 reads TGTGCCAGCAGCCGAGCGGGGGTTCTTGAGTTTGTGCAGTTCTTC. Residues: CASSRAGVLEFVQFF. The chain has TRBV6-2 or TRBV6-3 and TRBJ2-1; 8 positions match TRBD2. V gave up 6 bases and J gave up 12 bases; unmatched junction bases: 16. This CDR3 is 15 amino acids long. Germline V gene data show CDR1 as MNHEY and CDR2 as SVGEGT.

CDR3 in DNA: TGTGCCAGTAAAGGGCCTAGCGGAAACACCGGGGAGCTGTTTTTT. Protein: CASKGPSGNTGELFF. This chain joins TRBV19 and TRBJ2-2, with 7 bases aligning to TRBD2. Germline loops: CDR1 LNHDA, CDR2 SQIVND (reference sequence). V trimming: 7 bases; J trimming: 2 bases; junction bases outside the gene matches: 7. The CDR3 consists of 15 residues.

Only a few counts were recorded for this clone. The rearrangement links TRBV29-1 to TRBJ2-7, with 7 positions matching TRBD1. This CDR3 region has 13 residues. CDR1 and CDR2 from the germline V gene are SQVTM and ANQGSEA. V was clipped by 2 bases and J by 6 bases; unmatched bases: 7. The CDR3, as DNA: TGCAGCGTTGAAAGGTCCGCAGGGGGCGAGCAGTACTTC. It specifies CSVERSAGGEQYF.

The chain carries TRBV25-1 and TRBJ2-3; a weak D match, TRBD2 (7 bases). The CDR3 runs to 14 residues. Per the germline V gene, CDR1 is MGHDK and CDR2 is SYGVNS. The V end lost 3 bases, the J end lost 4 bases, and 11 bases lay between the germline ends. The CDR3 loop is CASSDPGGPDTQYF. The CDR3 DNA sequence: TGTGCCAGCAGTGACCCCGGGGGGCCAGATACGCAGTATTTT.

The chain is built from TRBV10-3 and TRBJ2-2, with 9 bases matching TRBD1. CDR1 is ENHRY and CDR2 is SYGVKD in the germline V gene. The length of the CDR3 is 16 residues. With V trimmed by 3 bases and J by 6 bases, 8 bases remained unmatched. The CDR3 DNA is TGTGCCATCAGTGACCCTGGGACAGGGAAACCCGGGGAGCTGTTTTTT. Amino acid sequence: CAISDPGTGKPGELFF.

The genes are TRBV12-3 or TRBV12-4 and TRBJ1-2; possibly TRBD1 for D (5 bases). The CDR3 covers 12 residues. V was trimmed by 3 bases and J by 7 bases, leaving 9 bases between them. The CDR3 loop is CASSFGGGGYTF. The CDR3 coding sequence is TGTGCCAGCAGTTTTGGGGGAGGTGGCTACACCTTC.

This clone ranks as large (0.1 to 1%). V usage is TRBV10-1 and J usage is TRBJ2-5, with TRBD2 as a possible D gene (7 bases). The CDR3 consists of 15 residues. Germline V CDR1 and CDR2: WNHNN, SYGVQD (reference sequence). V was clipped by 2 bases and J by 0 bases, with 10 bases between them. CDR3 amino acids: CASSEAGANQETQYF. The CDR3 DNA follows: TGCGCCAGCAGTGAGGCGGGGGCCAACCAAGAGACCCAGTACTTC.

The rearrangement uses TRBV19 and TRBJ2-1; 7 nucleotides align to TRBD1. The V and J ends lost 1 base and 4 bases, in that order; junction bases with no gene match: 4. This CDR3 has 15 amino acids. Germline V gives CDR1 LNHDA, CDR2 SQIVND (reference sequence). The CDR3 sequence is CASSIGQGRYNEQFF. DNA of the CDR3: TGTGCCAGTAGTATAGGACAGGGAAGATACAATGAGCAGTTCTTC. The full variable domain, with the rest looked up from reference TRBV19 and TRBJ2-1, is DGGITQSPKYLFRKEGQNVTLSCEQNLNHDAMYWYRQDPGQGLRLIYYSQIVNDFQKGDIAEGYSVSREKKESFPLTVTSAQKNPTAFYLCASSIGQGRYNEQFFGPGTRLTVL.

The rearrangement joins TRBV24-1 to TRBJ1-3; TRBD1 aligns across 8 bases. The CDR3 length is 15 residues. V trimming: 3 bases; J trimming: 7 bases; junction bases outside the gene matches: 7. Germline values: CDR1 KGHDR, CDR2 SFDVKD. DNA for the CDR3: TGTGCCACCAGTGATAGACAGGGGTATCCGAACACCATATATTTT. This codes for CATSDRQGYPNTIYF.

The CDR3 spells CASTPTGQGAWTDTQYF. CDR3 coding DNA: TGTGCCAGCACCCCAACAGGACAGGGGGCTTGGACAGATACGCAGTATTTT. The J gene is TRBJ2-3, the V gene TRBV3-1 (or the pseudogene TRBV3-2); 11 nucleotides line up with TRBD1. The CDR3 covers 17 residues. Trimming took 7 bases from V and 3 from J; bases not matched to a gene: 12. Germline loops: CDR1 LGHDT, CDR2 YNNKEL (reference sequence).

J is TRBJ1-6 and V is TRBV6-4; TRBD1 agrees at 9 bases. With 8 bases clipped from V and 12 bases from J, the junction kept 8 bases outside the gene matches. The CDR3 loop spans 13 amino acids. The germline CDR1 and CDR2 sequences are MRHNA and SNTAGT. CDR3: CASRGDRVGPLHF. CDR3 DNA sequence: TGTGCCAGCCGCGGGGACAGGGTGGGACCCCTCCACTTT.

The sample holds one count of this clone. The J gene is TRBJ1-5, the V gene TRBV6-6; D uncertain. The germline V gene has CDR1 MNHNY and CDR2 SVGAGI (reference sequence). The length of the CDR3 is 16 residues. V was shortened by 0 bases and J by 2 bases, with 11 bases between the two germline ends. The DNA of the CDR3 is TGTGCCAGCAGTTACTCGGGCGTCGAGCGCAATCAGCCCCAGCATTTT. Translated, it gives CASSYSGVERNQPQHF.

The chain is built from TRBV27 and TRBJ2-1; D possibly corresponds to TRBD1 (6 bases). CDR1 and CDR2 from the germline V gene are MNHEY and SMNVEV (reference sequence). The V gene lost 5 bases and the J gene lost 5 bases, with 10 bases spanning the gap. The CDR3 loop spans 13 amino acids. The chain's CDR3 is CASSTRTDNEQFF. The DNA of the CDR3 is TGTGCCAGCAGTACACGGACAGACAATGAGCAGTTCTTC.

The chain joins TRBV5-5 to TRBJ2-1; no clear D gene. Germline lookup yields CDR1 SGHKS and CDR2 YYEKEE (reference sequence). V was trimmed by 6 bases and J by 9 bases, leaving 16 bases between them. The CDR3 consists of 13 residues. CDR3 nucleotides: TGTGCCAGCACCACATCCCCCAGAGGTGAGCAGTTCTTC. Translating it yields CASTTSPRGEQFF.

This clone has more than one count but fewer than ten. This chain connects TRBV30 to TRBJ1-5, with D possibly being TRBD1 (5 bases). Germline assignment: CDR1 GTSNPN and CDR2 SVGIG (reference sequence). V was trimmed by 4 bases and J by 2 bases, leaving 12 bases between them. The CDR3 spans 14 residues. The CDR3: CAWNGRGGNQPQHF. CDR3 bases: TGTGCCTGGAATGGGCGGGGGGGCAATCAGCCCCAGCATTTT.

This chain links TRBV3-1 (or the pseudogene TRBV3-2) with TRBJ1-1; the D gene is possibly TRBD1 (5 bases). V was pared by 5 bases and J by 3 bases, with 10 bases between. Germline V gene sequence: CDR1 LGHDT, CDR2 YNNKEL (reference sequence). This CDR3 is 13 amino acids long. For the CDR3, the DNA is TGTGCCAGCAGCATACAGGATTACACTGAAGCTTTCTTT. Its translation: CASSIQDYTEAFF.

The J gene is TRBJ2-5, the V gene TRBV9, with D maybe TRBD2 (7 bases). The germline V and J ends were trimmed by 10 bases and 5 bases, with 18 bases remaining between them. Germline V gene data show CDR1 as SGDLS and CDR2 as YYNGEE. The CDR3 length is 13 residues. The CDR3 sequence is CASGRGHMETQYF. CDR3 nucleotide sequence: TGTGCCTCAGGGCGGGGGCATATGGAGACCCAGTACTTC.

The rearrangement links TRBV9 to TRBJ1-5; possible D gene TRBD1, 5 bases. Looked up from germline, CDR1 is SGDLS and CDR2 is YYNGEE. V dropped 2 bases and J dropped 6 bases, with 12 bases sitting between them. CDR3 size: 14 residues. As DNA, the CDR3 is TGTGCCAGCAGCGTCTCGGGGGGACCTCAGCCCCAGCATTTT. Its translation: CASSVSGGPQPQHF.

The chain links TRBV7-2 to TRBJ2-2, with D tentatively TRBD2 (6 bases). V lost 1 base to trimming and J lost 6 bases, with 12 bases between them. Germline values: CDR1 SGHTA, CDR2 FQGNSA. This CDR3 has 15 residues. The CDR3 bases are TGTGCCAGCAGCTTAGGGGGGACTGCCGCCGGGGAGCTGTTTTTT. The encoded protein is CASSLGGTAAGELFF. Filled out from reference TRBV7-2 and TRBJ2-2, the complete variable domain reads GAGVSQSPSNKVTEKGKDVELRCDPISGHTALYWYRQSLGQGLEFLIYFQGNSAPDKSGLPSDRFSAERTGGSVSTLTIQRTQQEDSAVYLCASSLGGTAAGELFFGEGSRLTVL.

In this sample, this clone turned up once. The genes are TRBV13 and TRBJ1-1; TRBD1 matches 7 bases. V shed 5 bases and J 0 bases; nucleotides not matched to a gene: 6. CDR3 length: 15 residues. Germline values: CDR1 PRHDT, CDR2 FYEKMQ (reference sequence). CDR3 coding DNA: TGTGCCAGCAGCCGCCAGGGGGGCCTGAACACTGAAGCTTTCTTT. Translation gives CASSRQGGLNTEAFF.

J is TRBJ1-2 and V is TRBV3-1 (or the pseudogene TRBV3-2), with D uncertain. The germline CDR1 and CDR2 sequences are LGHDT and YNNKEL (reference sequence). The CDR3 spans 15 residues. The germline V and J ends were trimmed by 1 base and 8 bases, with 17 bases remaining between them. CDR3 sequence reads: CASSQGWEPSEGYTF. CDR3 nucleotides: TGTGCCAGCAGCCAAGGTTGGGAACCTAGCGAAGGCTACACCTTC.

This clone was recorded only once. The rearrangement joins TRBV6-4 to TRBJ2-3, with 9 bases matching TRBD1. The ends lost 0 bases at V and 4 bases at J; junction bases unmatched: 5. This CDR3 region has 16 residues. Germline CDR1 and CDR2: MRHNA and SNTAGT. DNA of the CDR3: TGTGCCAGCAGTGACTCGATGACAGGGGGATCAGATACGCAGTATTTT. It specifies CASSDSMTGGSDTQYF.

This clone has a single count. The chain recombines TRBV30 with TRBJ2-3; D is possibly TRBD2 (5 bases). CDR3 length equals 16 residues. Deletions cut 2 bases from V and 0 bases from J, with 15 bases between. The germline gives CDR1 GTSNPN, CDR2 SVGIG (reference sequence). Written as DNA, the CDR3 is TGTGCCTGGAGTAGCGGCCCTATATCTAGCACAGATACGCAGTATTTT. As protein: CAWSSGPISSTDTQYF.

This clone has only a few counts. The rearrangement joins TRBV6-4 to TRBJ1-2, with a tentative D call TRBD1 (5 bases). This CDR3 spans 13 amino acids. CDR1 is MRHNA and CDR2 is SNTAGT in the germline V gene. Between the trimmed V and J ends, which lost 0 bases and 8 bases, there was a span of 10 bases. The CDR3 loop is CASSDSDSAGYTF. The CDR3 DNA reads TGTGCCAGCAGTGACTCCGACAGTGCAGGCTACACCTTC.

The chain employs TRBV6-5 and TRBJ2-2; D may be TRBD1 (5 bases). Between the trimmed V and J ends, which lost 6 bases and 3 bases, there was a span of 5 bases. This CDR3 comprises 12 residues. Per germline, CDR1 MNHEY and CDR2 SVGAGI. This CDR3 reads CASSRDTGELFF. Here the CDR3 DNA reads TGTGCCAGCAGCAGGGACACCGGGGAGCTGTTTTTT.

The chain joins TRBV30 to TRBJ2-2, with TRBD2 as a possible D gene (7 bases). The CDR3 is 14 amino acids. Germline-derived CDR1 and CDR2 are GTSNPN and SVGIG (reference sequence). Deletions cut 5 bases from V and 1 base from J, with 11 bases between. CDR3 in amino acids: CAWDGGQNTGELFF. The CDR3 DNA reads TGTGCCTGGGACGGGGGGCAGAACACCGGGGAGCTGTTTTTT.

V gene TRBV20-1 combines with J gene TRBJ2-7; maybe TRBD1 (7 bases). There are 12 residues in the CDR3. From germline, CDR1 is DFQATT and CDR2 SNEGSKA (reference sequence). Between the trimmed V and J ends, which lost 3 bases and 5 bases, there was a span of 11 bases. CDR3 protein: CSASPGGNEQYF. Here the CDR3 DNA reads TGCAGTGCTAGTCCAGGGGGGAACGAGCAGTACTTC.

This chain connects TRBV25-1 to TRBJ1-5; D not certain. The ends were cut back, 3 bases at V and 3 bases at J, with 9 bases in the middle. The CDR3 contains 14 residues. Germline CDR1 MGHDK, CDR2 SYGVNS. The DNA of the CDR3 is TGTGCCAGCAGTGACAGTTTCTTCAATCAGCCCCAGCATTTT. Protein product: CASSDSFFNQPQHF.

CDR3: CASSKGATRNEKLFF. The CDR3 DNA reads TGTGCCAGCAGCAAAGGTGCCACGCGAAATGAAAAACTGTTTTTT. The chain joins TRBV21-1 to TRBJ1-4. TRBV21-1 is a pseudogene locus. The length of the CDR3 is 15 residues.